This T cell receptor (beta chain) was obtained from a study of chemoradiotherapy in HPV16-positive cancers. Germline CDR1 reads SGHDT; CDR2 reads YYEEEE. V was cut by 3 bases and J by 7 bases, with 17 bases left in between. This CDR3 has 15 amino acids. Clones were sequenced by immunoSEQ multiplex PCR, and TCRdb holds only the in-frame ones, with some missing. The data contain under 6,000 clones, around 88% of them singletons. This TCR was sampled from a human donor with HPV-associated anogenital cancer. The specimen comprised tumor tissue, sampled from a patient who underwent chemoradiotherapy. The V and J genes are TRBV5-6 and TRBJ2-4; D is perhaps TRBD1 (5 bases). The CDR3 DNA is TGTGCCAGCAGCTGGCCCCAGGGAATTCGGAACATTCAGTACTTC. Amino acid sequence: CASSWPQGIRNIQYF.